Below, 27 T cell receptor beta chains from the same sample are listed, as sequenced in a study of blood T cell repertoires in COVID-19. Assay used: immunoSEQ multiplex PCR; TCRdb lists only in-frame clones, some missing. The sample holds about 270,000 clones; around 90% are singletons and the top ten take around 2.9%. The sequencing input was PBMCs or T cells enriched from blood (not recorded which). These receptors were taken from a woman between 50 and 59 years old who had recovered from COVID-19.

This chain uses TRBV29-1 with TRBJ2-3; 7 positions match TRBD2. Trimming removed 5 bases from V and 0 bases from J; junction bases left unmatched: 5. CDR1 is SQVTM and CDR2 is ANQGSEA in the germline V gene. There are 14 residues in the CDR3. In DNA form, the CDR3 reads TGCAGCGTTCGGCGTAGCGGGAGCACAGATACGCAGTATTTT. Translation: CSVRRSGSTDTQYF.

This sequence joins TRBV19 and TRBJ2-3; 9 nucleotides match TRBD2. Germline CDR1 and CDR2: LNHDA and SQIVND (reference sequence). The CDR3 covers 19 residues. V gave up 6 bases and J gave up 1 base; unmatched junction bases: 17. The CDR3 loop reads CASSARGGRASGGTDTQYF. As DNA, the CDR3 is TGTGCCAGTAGCGCCCGGGGCGGGAGGGCCTCAGGGGGCACAGATACGCAGTATTTT.

The chain carries TRBV7-9 and TRBJ2-7; 9 positions match TRBD2. The V and J ends lost 5 bases and 0 bases, in that order; junction bases with no gene match: 11. There are 17 residues in the CDR3. Germline lookup yields CDR1 SEHNR and CDR2 FQNEAQ (reference sequence). The CDR3, as DNA: TGTGCCAGCAGCCCCCCTCGGCTAGCGGGGTCCTCCTACGAGCAGTACTTC. Translated: CASSPPRLAGSSYEQYF. Together with reference TRBV7-9 and TRBJ2-7, the CDR3 gives the full variable domain: DTGVSQNPRHKITKRGQNVTFRCDPISEHNRLYWYRQTLGQGPEFLTYFQNEAQLEKSRLLSDRFSAERPKGSFSTLEIQRTEQGDSAMYLCASSPPRLAGSSYEQYFGPGTRLTVT.

The gene calls are TRBV30 and TRBJ1-5, with 7 bases matching TRBD1. After removal of 5 bases from V and 2 bases from J, the junction contained 3 bases not matched to a gene. CDR3 length: 13 residues. CDR1 and CDR2 from the germline V gene are GTSNPN and SVGIG (reference sequence). The CDR3 DNA follows: TGTGCCTGGGGAGACAGGGGCAATCAGCCCCAGCATTTT. Translating it yields CAWGDRGNQPQHF.

The gene calls are TRBV28 and TRBJ2-1; 9 nucleotides align to TRBD2. Germline V CDR1 and CDR2: MDHEN, SYDVKM. The CDR3 is 15 amino acids. V shed 2 bases and J 9 bases; nucleotides not matched to a gene: 8. The CDR3 is CASSLGFLAGFEQFF. CDR3 nucleotides: TGTGCCAGCAGTTTAGGGTTTCTAGCGGGATTTGAGCAGTTCTTC.

The V call is TRBV7-8, the J call TRBJ1-1; the D gene is possibly TRBD1 (5 bases). This CDR3 contains 14 residues. The germline V gene has CDR1 SGHVS and CDR2 FQNEAQ. Trimming cost V 1 base and J 8 bases, with 14 bases left between them. The CDR3 is CASSLGQNQQEAFF. CDR3 nucleotides: TGTGCCAGCAGCTTAGGACAGAACCAACAAGAAGCTTTCTTT.

The gene calls are TRBV4-1 and TRBJ2-1; 7 nucleotides agree with TRBD2. Germline V gene lookup returns CDR1 MGHRA and CDR2 YSYEKL. J gave up 0 bases and V 4 bases, and 9 bases lay outside the gene matches. The CDR3 spans 17 residues. As DNA, the CDR3 is TGCGCCAGCAGCCCGTCCTTAGCGGGCGGCTCCTACAATGAGCAGTTCTTC. This sequence encodes CASSPSLAGGSYNEQFF.

This clone has just one count. The V and J genes are TRBV5-6 and TRBJ2-5; 9 bases agree with TRBD1. The J segment lost 4 bases and the V segment lost 3 bases, leaving 13 bases of the junction unmatched. CDR3 length equals 17 residues. Germline V gives CDR1 SGHDT, CDR2 YYEEEE. The CDR3 region is CASSWAQGAGSRETQYF. DNA of the CDR3: TGTGCCAGCAGCTGGGCACAGGGGGCGGGAAGCCGAGAGACCCAGTACTTC.

The V and J genes are TRBV10-3 and TRBJ2-1, with no clear D. The CDR3 has 13 amino acids. Trimming took off 3 bases at V and 5 bases at J, with 8 bases between the two ends. Germline-derived CDR1 and CDR2 are ENHRY and SYGVKD. DNA for the CDR3: TGTGCCATCAGTGACTTTAGCAACAATGAGCAGTTCTTC. Amino acid sequence: CAISDFSNNEQFF.

This chain connects TRBV2 to TRBJ1-3; TRBD1 is a possible D gene (6 bases). The CDR3 has 13 amino acids. Trimming stripped 7 bases from V and 2 bases from J, with 9 bases between. In germline, CDR1 is SNHLY, CDR2 FYNNEI. CDR3 bases: TGTGCCAGCAAGGCAGGGGCTGGAAACACCATATATTTT. This codes for CASKAGAGNTIYF.

Only a few counts were recorded for this clone. The rearrangement links TRBV30 to TRBJ2-1; 10 bases align to TRBD2. There are 15 residues in the CDR3. Germline V gene lookup returns CDR1 GTSNPN and CDR2 SVGIG (reference sequence). The junction had 7 bases not matched to a gene; V was cut back by 0 bases and J by 8 bases. The CDR3 sequence is CAWSVSASGSYEQFF. DNA for the CDR3: TGTGCCTGGAGTGTATCGGCTAGCGGGAGCTATGAGCAGTTCTTC.

This clone was detected only a few times. The genes are TRBV10-1 and TRBJ1-1, with unresolved D. The germline V gene has CDR1 WNHNN and CDR2 SYGVQD (reference sequence). V lost 6 bases and J lost 1, with 12 bases in between. This CDR3 spans 14 amino acids. The CDR3 coding sequence is TGCGCCAGCAGCGTCGGCAGGTCGAACACTGAAGCTTTCTTT. This codes for CASSVGRSNTEAFF.

This chain uses TRBV5-8 with TRBJ2-7; the match to TRBD1 covers 8 bases. This CDR3 spans 14 amino acids. V lost 4 bases, J lost 6 bases, and 9 bases stayed unmatched. The germline V gene has CDR1 SGHTS and CDR2 YDEGEE. The CDR3: CASSMRRGRFEQYF. Written as DNA, the CDR3 is TGTGCCAGCAGCATGCGCAGGGGGCGGTTCGAGCAGTACTTC. The full variable domain, its missing parts supplied by reference TRBV5-8 and TRBJ2-7, is EAGVTQSPTHLIKTRGQQATLRCSPISGHTSVYWYQQALGLGLQFLLWYDEGEERNRGNFPPRFSGRQFPNYSSELNVNALELEDSALYLCASSMRRGRFEQYFGPGTRLTVT.

This chain joins TRBV6-5 and TRBJ1-4; D perhaps matches TRBD1 (5 bases). V lost 6 bases and J 0 bases, leaving 11 bases between the germline ends. This CDR3 region has 15 residues. Looked up from germline, CDR1 is MNHEY and CDR2 is SVGAGI. CDR3 sequence reads: CASSRQFATNEKLFF. The CDR3 coding sequence is TGTGCCAGCAGCCGACAGTTTGCAACTAATGAAAAACTGTTTTTT.

V is TRBV28 and J is TRBJ2-3, with TRBD1 identical over 7 bases. The length of the CDR3 is 15 residues. Per germline, CDR1 MDHEN and CDR2 SYDVKM. V dropped 3 bases and J dropped 1; count of bases not matched to a gene: 4. CDR3 protein: CASSLTGTGTDTQYF. CDR3 coding DNA: TGTGCCAGCAGTTTGACAGGGACCGGCACAGATACGCAGTATTTT.

V and J are TRBV7-9 and TRBJ2-5, with D unclear. V shed 0 bases and J shed 5 bases, with 7 bases lying between them. CDR1 is SEHNR, CDR2 FQNEAQ, per germline (reference sequence). This CDR3 has 13 amino acids. The DNA for the CDR3 is TGTGCCAGCAGCTTAGCCCTTCGGGAGACCCAGTACTTC. It yields the protein CASSLALRETQYF.

The V and J genes are TRBV28 and TRBJ2-1; 11 nucleotides agree with TRBD2. CDR1 and CDR2 (germline): MDHEN, SYDVKM. J lost 5 bases, V lost 6 bases, and 6 bases had no gene match. This CDR3 is built from 15 residues. The CDR3 nucleotides read TGTGCCAGCAGCCCCTCTAGCGGGAGGCACAATGAGCAGTTCTTC. Translated, it gives CASSPSSGRHNEQFF.

This chain uses TRBV27 with TRBJ2-3; 9 nucleotides line up with TRBD1. V lost 4 bases and J lost 3; bases outside the gene matches: 5. The CDR3 has 15 amino acids. From germline, CDR1 is MNHEY and CDR2 SMNVEV (reference sequence). Here the CDR3 DNA reads TGTGCCAGCAGTTCGTGGGACAGGGCTACAGATACGCAGTATTTT. Protein: CASSSWDRATDTQYF.

This chain links TRBV27 with TRBJ1-6; a weak D match, TRBD1 (6 bases). Germline CDR1 MNHEY, CDR2 SMNVEV (reference sequence). This CDR3 spans 14 amino acids. V was pared by 3 bases and J by 5 bases, with 8 bases between. The CDR3 loop is CASSFRQDNSPLHF. CDR3 sequence (DNA): TGTGCCAGCAGTTTCCGACAGGATAATTCACCCCTCCACTTT.

The chain is built from TRBV5-1 and TRBJ1-6; 9 bases map to TRBD1. This CDR3 has 16 amino acids. The germline CDR1 and CDR2 sequences are SGHRS and YFSETQ. J was trimmed by 6 bases and V by 0 bases; bases with no gene match: 4. CDR3 nucleotide sequence: TGCGCCAGCAGCTTGGATTCGGGACAGGGTAATTCACCCCTCCACTTT. It is translated as CASSLDSGQGNSPLHF.

V usage is TRBV7-9 and J usage is TRBJ2-7; 14 positions match TRBD2. V trimming: 5 bases; J trimming: 6 bases; junction bases outside the gene matches: 6. Germline CDR1 SEHNR, CDR2 FQNEAQ (reference sequence). The CDR3 loop spans 15 amino acids. CDR3 sequence reads: CASSRGTSGSSEQYF. In DNA form, the CDR3 reads TGTGCCAGCAGCAGGGGGACTAGCGGGAGTTCCGAGCAGTACTTC.

The chain employs TRBV3-1 (or the pseudogene TRBV3-2) and TRBJ1-1; a weak D match, TRBD1 (5 bases). The CDR3 covers 13 residues. Per the germline V gene, CDR1 is LGHDT and CDR2 is YNNKEL (reference sequence). The V gene lost 2 bases and the J gene lost 4 bases, with 8 bases spanning the gap. DNA of the CDR3: TGTGCCAGCAGCCAAACAGGCCGCACTGAAGCTTTCTTT. Translated: CASSQTGRTEAFF.

The chain employs TRBV6-6 and TRBJ2-3; the D gene is possibly TRBD2 (5 bases). Trimming pared 7 bases from V and 6 bases from J, leaving 14 bases between. This CDR3 contains 13 residues. Germline V gene lookup returns CDR1 MNHNY and CDR2 SVGAGI (reference sequence). The CDR3 loop is CASMGLREDTQYF. In nucleotides, the CDR3 is TGTGCCAGCATGGGCCTGAGGGAGGATACGCAGTATTTT.

This clone showed up just a few times. This chain joins TRBV7-2 and TRBJ2-2; no firm D call. V lost 1 base and J lost 4, with 10 bases in between. Germline V gives CDR1 SGHTA, CDR2 FQGNSA. CDR3 length: 15 residues. The CDR3 DNA reads as TGTGCCAGCAGCTTAGAAATGGCACCCACCGGGGAGCTGTTTTTT. Residues: CASSLEMAPTGELFF.

J is TRBJ2-3 and V is TRBV27, with 8 bases aligning to TRBD2. V was clipped by 5 bases and J by 2 bases; unmatched bases: 12. The CDR3 sequence is 17 residues long. Germline V CDR1 and CDR2: MNHEY, SMNVEV (reference sequence). CDR3 sequence: CASSRYPQLADTDTQYF. For the CDR3, the DNA is TGTGCCAGCAGTCGATACCCCCAACTAGCGGACACAGATACGCAGTATTTT.

This clone was picked up one time. V and J are TRBV16 and TRBJ1-2; 8 bases are shared with TRBD1. Per the germline V gene, CDR1 is KGHSY and CDR2 is FQNENV. This CDR3 region has 15 residues. V trimming: 5 bases; J trimming: 0 bases; junction bases outside the gene matches: 5. Written as DNA, the CDR3 is TGTGCCAGCAGCGACCCGGGACAGGCTAACTATGGCTACACCTTC. Residues: CASSDPGQANYGYTF.

This sequence joins TRBV11-3 and TRBJ2-3, with D perhaps matching TRBD2 (6 bases). The CDR3 totals 13 residues. Germline values: CDR1 SGHNT, CDR2 YENEEA. V gave up 3 bases and J gave up 5 bases, with 9 bases separating them. The CDR3 DNA reads as TGTGCCAGCAGCTTGGGGGGTCTAGATACGCAGTATTTT. Protein product: CASSLGGLDTQYF.